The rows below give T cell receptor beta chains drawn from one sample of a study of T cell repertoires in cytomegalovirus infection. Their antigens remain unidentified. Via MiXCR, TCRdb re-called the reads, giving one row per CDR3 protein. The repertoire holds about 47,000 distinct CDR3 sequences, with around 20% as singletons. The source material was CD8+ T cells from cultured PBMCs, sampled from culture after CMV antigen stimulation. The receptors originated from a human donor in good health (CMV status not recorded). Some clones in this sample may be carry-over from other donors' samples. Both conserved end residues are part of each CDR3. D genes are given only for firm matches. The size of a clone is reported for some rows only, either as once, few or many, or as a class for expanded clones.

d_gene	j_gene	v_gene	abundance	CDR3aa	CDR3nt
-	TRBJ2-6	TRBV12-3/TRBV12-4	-	CASSPSISGANVLTF	TGTGCCAGCAGTCCATCAATCTCTGGGGCCAACGTCCTGACTTTC
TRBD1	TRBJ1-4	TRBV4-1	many	CASSQEAGQSPGEKLFF	TGCGCCAGCAGCCAAGAGGCGGGACAGAGTCCGGGGGAAAAACTGTTTTTT
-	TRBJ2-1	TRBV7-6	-	CASSLGQTLYNEQFF	TGTGCCAGCAGCTTAGGTCAGACCCTATACAATGAGCAGTTCTTC
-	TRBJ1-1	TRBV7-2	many	CASSQGGDLRAFF	TGTGCCAGCAGCCAAGGAGGGGACTTGCGCGCTTTCTTT
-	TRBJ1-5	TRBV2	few	CASRMAGDQPQHF	TGTGCCAGCAGAATGGCAGGGGATCAGCCCCAGCATTTT
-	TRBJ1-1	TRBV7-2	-	CASSLVAWSWGTEAFF	TGTGCCAGCAGCTTAGTCGCATGGTCATGGGGCACTGAAGCTTTCTTT
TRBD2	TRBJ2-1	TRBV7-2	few	CASSTPGLAGGNEQFF	TGTGCCAGCAGCACGCCAGGACTAGCGGGGGGGAATGAGCAGTTCTTC
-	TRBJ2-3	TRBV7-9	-	CASSLAAGRPDTQYF	TGTGCCAGCAGCCTCGCGGCGGGTCGGCCAGATACGCAGTATTTT
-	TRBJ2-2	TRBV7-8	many	CASSLEMATAVTYTGELFF	TGTGCCAGCAGCTTAGAAATGGCCACGGCTGTAACGTACACCGGGGAGCTGTTTTTT
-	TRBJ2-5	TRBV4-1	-	CASSHPGEETQYF	TGCGCCAGCAGCCATCCAGGGGAAGAGACCCAGTACTTC
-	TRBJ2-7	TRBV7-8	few	CASSLDPGQEQYF	TGTGCCAGCAGCTTAGATCCGGGCCAGGAGCAGTACTTC
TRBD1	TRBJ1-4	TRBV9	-	CASSGRDRESEKLFF	TGTGCCAGCAGCGGCCGGGACAGGGAAAGTGAAAAACTGTTTTTT
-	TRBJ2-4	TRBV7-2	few	CASSSIGATLAKNIQYF	TGTGCCAGCAGCTCGATAGGGGCGACCTTAGCCAAAAACATTCAGTACTTC
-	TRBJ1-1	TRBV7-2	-	CASSPVLNTEAFF	TGTGCCAGCAGCCCCGTCTTGAACACTGAAGCTTTCTTT
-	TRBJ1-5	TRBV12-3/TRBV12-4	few	CASSSSRVNQPQHF	TGTGCCAGCAGTTCGAGCAGGGTGAATCAGCCCCAGCATTTT
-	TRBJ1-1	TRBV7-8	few	CASSLKAGATAAFF	TGTGCCAGCAGCTTAAAGGCAGGGGCAACGGCAGCTTTCTTT
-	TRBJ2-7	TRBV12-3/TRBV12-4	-	CASSVSYPYEQYF	TGTGCCAGCAGCGTTAGTTACCCCTACGAGCAGTACTTC
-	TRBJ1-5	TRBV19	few	CASIYSGDSNQPQHF	TGTGCCAGTATCTATAGTGGAGATAGCAATCAGCCCCAGCATTTT
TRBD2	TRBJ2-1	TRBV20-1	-	CSAMGLAVYNEQFF	TGCAGTGCTATGGGACTAGCGGTCTACAATGAGCAGTTCTTC
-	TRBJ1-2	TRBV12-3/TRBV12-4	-	CASSFLGPYGYTF	TGTGCCAGCAGTTTTCTGGGCCCCTATGGCTACACCTTC
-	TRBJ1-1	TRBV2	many	CASSESGTLNTEAFF	TGTGCCAGCAGTGAATCGGGCACCTTGAACACTGAAGCTTTCTTT
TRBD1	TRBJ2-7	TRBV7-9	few	CASSPVRGTGATYEQYF	TGTGCCAGCAGCCCCGTTAGGGGGACAGGGGCGACCTACGAGCAGTACTTC
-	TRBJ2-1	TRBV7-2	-	CASSLAGEQFF	TGTGCCAGCAGCTTAGCAGGGGAGCAGTTCTTC